Here is one T cell receptor (beta chain) with its context. Its target is unknown. This entry comes from a study of cytomegalovirus exposure and HLA in healthy donors. Looking at the study overall: As released early, the data held 80 million to 90 million unique TCRs from HLA-typed donors. Within the Caucasian-associated ancestry cluster were around 80% of the 398 genotyped donors. Study results and caveats: Indistinguishable V segments such as TRBV6-2 and TRBV6-3 were excluded.

CDR3 length: 13 residues. Trimming removed 2 bases from V and 4 bases from J, with 8 bases in between. Germline assignment: CDR1 SGHAT and CDR2 FQNNGV. The primer mix had 60 Vbeta and 13 Jbeta primers. Per the authors' pipeline: There were 80 million or so unique TCR beta chains by a later count, and around 10 million of them were shared. Using immunoSEQ multiplex PCR, the repertoire was profiled, and TCRdb retains in-frame clones only, with some absent. The DNA was the basis for D and trimming; V, J and clone size are from that table. This table has approximately 110,000 clones, around 80% appearing once.

The chain recombines TRBV11-2 with TRBJ2-5, with D unclear. The sample consisted of PBMCs. This clonotype originated in a middle-aged woman in good health and CMV-seronegative. The CDR3 region is CASSLQRRETQYF. CDR3 nucleotides: TGTGCCAGCAGCTTACAGAGGCGAGAGACCCAGTACTTC.